This paragraph reports one T cell receptor (beta chain). This sample is drawn from a study of blood T cell repertoires in COVID-19. Turning to the study itself: The origin of the acute and convalescent COVID-19 samples was the United States, Italy and Spain. PBMCs, B-cell-depleted T cells, or T cells were the source of the cDNA or gDNA that made up the material.

CDR3 length: 13 residues. CDR1 and CDR2 (germline): LNHDA, SQIVND (reference sequence). V lost 5 bases and J lost 1, with 9 bases in between. Sequenced by immunoSEQ multiplex PCR; TCRdb stores in-frame clones only, minus some. The sample gives some 410,000 clones, 70% to 90% of which show up once; about 0.89% is in the top ten. Participants had their cohort set by participant-reported clinical history. This receptor was identified in a woman under 40 with acute COVID-19. Sequences were obtained from PBMCs or T cells enriched from blood (not recorded which). V is TRBV19 and J is TRBJ2-7; perhaps TRBD2 as D (5 bases). In nucleotides, the CDR3 is TGTGCCAGTAGTGGTCGAGGGTCCTACGAGCAGTACTTC. Translation gives CASSGRGSYEQYF. The entire variable domain, with the rest obtained from reference TRBV19 and TRBJ2-7, is as follows: DGGITQSPKYLFRKEGQNVTLSCEQNLNHDAMYWYRQDPGQGLRLIYYSQIVNDFQKGDIAEGYSVSREKKESFPLTVTSAQKNPTAFYLCASSGRGSYEQYFGPGTRLTVT.